This note documents a single T cell receptor beta chain sequence. As processed by the authors: Quantification of nucleated cells was approximated via reference gene primer amplification. Only in-frame clones appear in the TCRdb table, and some are missing; sequencing was by immunoSEQ multiplex PCR. V and J calls and clone size are copied from that table; D and trimming were computed from the DNA. The profile shows 250,000 to 350,000 clones, approximately 84% of them singletons. This entry belongs to a study of blood T cell repertoires in COVID-19. In the study overall: Donors in the United States, Italy and Spain gave samples during acute or convalescent COVID-19. PBMCs, B-cell-depleted T cells, or T cells provided the cDNA or gDNA that made up the material.

Trimming shortened V by 0 bases and J by 3 bases, and 15 bases separated the two germline ends. The CDR3 length is 17 residues. Per the germline V gene, CDR1 is LNHDA and CDR2 is SQIVND (reference sequence). The Seattle patients, enrolled during active infection, were followed longitudinally. Sequenced sample: peripheral blood. V gene TRBV19 combines with J gene TRBJ1-5, with a tentative D call TRBD1 (5 bases). The clonotype was recovered from a person aged 70 to 79 with COVID-19, enrolled during active disease. CDR3 in amino acids: CASSIEVGQGLNQPQHF. CDR3 DNA sequence: TGTGCCAGTAGTATAGAAGTAGGGCAGGGCCTCAATCAGCCCCAGCATTTT.